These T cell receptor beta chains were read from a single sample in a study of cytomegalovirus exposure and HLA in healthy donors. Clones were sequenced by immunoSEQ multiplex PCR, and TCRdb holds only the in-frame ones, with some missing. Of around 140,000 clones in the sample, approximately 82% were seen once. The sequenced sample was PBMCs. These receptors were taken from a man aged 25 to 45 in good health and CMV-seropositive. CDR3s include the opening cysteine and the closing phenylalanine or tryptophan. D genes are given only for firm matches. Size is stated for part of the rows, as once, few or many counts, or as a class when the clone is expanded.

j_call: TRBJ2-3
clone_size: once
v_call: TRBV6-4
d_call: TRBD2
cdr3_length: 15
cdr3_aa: CASSERGAPADTQYF
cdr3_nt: TGTGCCAGCAGTGAGCGGGGGGCCCCGGCAGATACGCAGTATTTT

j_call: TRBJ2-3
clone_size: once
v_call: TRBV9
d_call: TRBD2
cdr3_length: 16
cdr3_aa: CASSPPYLAGTDTQYF
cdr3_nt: TGTGCCAGCAGCCCACCTTACCTAGCGGGCACAGATACGCAGTATTTT

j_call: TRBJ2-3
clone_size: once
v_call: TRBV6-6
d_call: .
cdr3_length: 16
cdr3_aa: CASSYSMGLNTDTQYF
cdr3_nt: TGTGCCAGCAGTTACTCAATGGGGCTCAACACAGATACGCAGTATTTT

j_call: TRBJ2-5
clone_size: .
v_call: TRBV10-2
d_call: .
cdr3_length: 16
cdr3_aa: CATSKWVAESQETQYF
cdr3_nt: TGCGCCACCAGCAAGTGGGTAGCGGAATCCCAAGAGACCCAGTACTTC

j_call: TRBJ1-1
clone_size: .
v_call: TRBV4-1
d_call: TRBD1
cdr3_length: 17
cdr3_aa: CASSPIPGQGRGTEAFF
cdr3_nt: TGCGCCAGCAGTCCGATCCCGGGACAGGGTCGTGGCACTGAAGCTTTCTTT

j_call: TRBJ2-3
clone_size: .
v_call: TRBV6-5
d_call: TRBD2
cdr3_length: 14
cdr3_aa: CASESGGSRDTQYF
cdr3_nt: TGTGCCAGTGAGAGCGGGGGCTCTCGAGATACGCAGTATTTT

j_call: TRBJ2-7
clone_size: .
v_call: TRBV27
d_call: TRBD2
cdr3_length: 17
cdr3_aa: CASSLFPQREGIYEQYF
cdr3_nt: TGTGCCAGCAGTTTATTTCCCCAGCGGGAGGGTATATACGAGCAGTACTTC

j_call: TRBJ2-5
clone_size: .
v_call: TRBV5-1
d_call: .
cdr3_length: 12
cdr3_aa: CASSPSPETQYF
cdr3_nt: TGCGCCAGCAGCCCTTCTCCGGAGACCCAGTACTTC

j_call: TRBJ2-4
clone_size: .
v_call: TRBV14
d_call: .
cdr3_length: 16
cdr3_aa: CASSRTESLAKNIQYF
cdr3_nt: TGTGCCAGCAGCCGGACTGAGTCACTAGCCAAAAACATTCAGTACTTC

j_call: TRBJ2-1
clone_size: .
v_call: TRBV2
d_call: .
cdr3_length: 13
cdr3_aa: CASTSQGSDEQFF
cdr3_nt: TGTGCCAGCACCTCCCAGGGGAGCGATGAGCAGTTCTTC

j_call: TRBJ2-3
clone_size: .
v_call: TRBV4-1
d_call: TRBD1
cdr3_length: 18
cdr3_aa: CASSQEPMGQGVPDTQYF
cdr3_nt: TGCGCCAGCAGCCAAGAGCCGATGGGACAGGGGGTTCCAGATACGCAGTATTTT

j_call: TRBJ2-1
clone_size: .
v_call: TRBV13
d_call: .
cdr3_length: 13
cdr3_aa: CASSLAGDNEQFF
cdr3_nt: TGTGCCAGCAGCTTAGCGGGAGATAATGAGCAGTTCTTC

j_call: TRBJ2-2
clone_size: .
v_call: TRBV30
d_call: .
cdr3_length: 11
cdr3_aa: CACPGVGELFF
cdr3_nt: TGTGCCTGCCCCGGGGTCGGGGAGCTGTTTTTT

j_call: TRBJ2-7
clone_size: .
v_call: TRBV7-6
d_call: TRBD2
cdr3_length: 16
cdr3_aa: CASSSGLADSSYEQYF
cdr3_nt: TGTGCCAGCAGTTCCGGACTAGCGGATAGCTCCTACGAGCAGTACTTC

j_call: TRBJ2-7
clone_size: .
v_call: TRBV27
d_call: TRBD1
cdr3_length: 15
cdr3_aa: CASSFPGQGTYEQYF
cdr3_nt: TGTGCCAGCAGTTTTCCGGGACAGGGGACCTACGAGCAGTACTTC

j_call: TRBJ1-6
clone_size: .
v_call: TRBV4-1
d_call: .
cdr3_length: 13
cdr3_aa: CASSQDTGKSLHF
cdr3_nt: TGCGCCAGCAGCCAAGATACAGGGAAATCCCTCCACTTT

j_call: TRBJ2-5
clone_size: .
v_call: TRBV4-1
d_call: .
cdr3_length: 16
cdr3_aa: CASSPQGPTVQETQYF
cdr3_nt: TGCGCCAGCAGCCCCCAAGGCCCAACAGTTCAAGAGACCCAGTACTTC

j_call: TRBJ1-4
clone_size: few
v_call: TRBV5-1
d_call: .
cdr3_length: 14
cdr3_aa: CASSLGATNEKLFF
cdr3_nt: TGCGCCAGCAGCTTAGGGGCAACTAATGAAAAACTGTTTTTT

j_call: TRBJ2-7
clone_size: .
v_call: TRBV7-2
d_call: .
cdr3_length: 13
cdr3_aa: CASSSSLFYEQYF
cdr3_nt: TGTGCCAGCAGCTCCTCTCTTTTCTACGAGCAGTACTTC

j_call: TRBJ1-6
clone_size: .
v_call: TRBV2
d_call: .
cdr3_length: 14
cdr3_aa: CASTRDPRNSPLHF
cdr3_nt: TGTGCCAGCACCCGAGACCCGAGGAATTCACCCCTCCACTTT

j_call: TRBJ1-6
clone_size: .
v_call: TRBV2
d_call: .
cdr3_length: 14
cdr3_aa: CASRRTDNNSPLHF
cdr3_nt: TGTGCCAGCAGAAGGACAGATAATAATTCACCCCTCCACTTT

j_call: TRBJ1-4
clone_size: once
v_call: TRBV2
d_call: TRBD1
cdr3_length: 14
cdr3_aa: CASSLTGKNEKLFF
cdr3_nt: TGTGCCAGCAGCCTGACAGGGAAGAATGAAAAACTGTTTTTT

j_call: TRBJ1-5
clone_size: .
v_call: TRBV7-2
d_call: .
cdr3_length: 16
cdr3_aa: CASSLVGGRNNQPQHF
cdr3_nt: TGTGCCAGCAGCTTAGTCGGGGGGCGAAACAATCAGCCCCAGCATTTT

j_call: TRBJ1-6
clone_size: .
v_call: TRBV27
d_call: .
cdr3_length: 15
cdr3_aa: CASTFVQGRYSPLHF
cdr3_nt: TGTGCCAGCACCTTTGTCCAGGGGCGATACTCACCCCTCCACTTT

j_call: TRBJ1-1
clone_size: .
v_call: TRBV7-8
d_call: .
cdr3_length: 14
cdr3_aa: CASSLGQLNTEAFF
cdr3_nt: TGTGCCAGCAGCTTAGGACAGCTGAACACTGAAGCTTTCTTT

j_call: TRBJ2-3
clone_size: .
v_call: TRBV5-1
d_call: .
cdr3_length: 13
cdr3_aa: CASSLAGVKGQYF
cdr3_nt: TGCGCCAGCAGCTTGGCGGGAGTGAAGGGGCAGTATTTT

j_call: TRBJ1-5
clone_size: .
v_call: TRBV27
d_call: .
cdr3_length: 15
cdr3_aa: CASSPGTITHQPQHF
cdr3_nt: TGTGCCAGCAGTCCCGGGACTATAACCCATCAGCCCCAGCATTTT

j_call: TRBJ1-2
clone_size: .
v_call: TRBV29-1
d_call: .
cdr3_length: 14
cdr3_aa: CSVEDRVAPYGYTF
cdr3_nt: TGCAGCGTTGAAGATCGGGTCGCGCCCTATGGCTACACCTTC

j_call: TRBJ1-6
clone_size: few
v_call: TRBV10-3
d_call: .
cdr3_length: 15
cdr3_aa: CAIRTGDSYNSPLHF
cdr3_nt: TGTGCCATCAGGACAGGAGACTCCTATAATTCACCCCTCCACTTT

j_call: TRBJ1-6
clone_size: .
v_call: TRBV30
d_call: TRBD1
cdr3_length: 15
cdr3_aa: CAWSLTGVYNSPLHF
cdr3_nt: TGTGCCTGGAGTCTGACAGGGGTCTATAATTCACCCCTCCACTTT

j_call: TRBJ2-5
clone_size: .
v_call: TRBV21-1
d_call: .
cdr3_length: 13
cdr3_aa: CASKGGVQETQYF
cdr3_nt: TGTGCCTCCAAAGGGGGGGTTCAAGAGACCCAGTACTTC

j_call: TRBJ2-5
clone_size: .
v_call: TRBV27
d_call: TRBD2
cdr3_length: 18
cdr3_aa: CASRVTSGSPLASETQYF
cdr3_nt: TGTGCCAGCAGAGTAACTAGCGGGAGTCCATTGGCTTCGGAGACCCAGTACTTC

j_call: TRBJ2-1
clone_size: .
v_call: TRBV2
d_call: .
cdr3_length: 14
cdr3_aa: CASSNQNNYNEQFF
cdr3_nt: TGTGCCAGCAGTAACCAGAATAACTACAATGAGCAGTTCTTC

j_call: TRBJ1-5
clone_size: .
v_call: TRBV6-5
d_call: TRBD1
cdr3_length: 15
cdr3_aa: CASRTGQGGNQPQHF
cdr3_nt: TGTGCCAGCAGGACAGGACAGGGGGGCAATCAGCCCCAGCATTTT

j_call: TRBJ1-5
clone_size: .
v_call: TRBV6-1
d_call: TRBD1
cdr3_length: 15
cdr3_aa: CASIRTGGRNQPQHF
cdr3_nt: TGTGCCAGCATTAGGACAGGGGGCCGGAATCAGCCCCAGCATTTT

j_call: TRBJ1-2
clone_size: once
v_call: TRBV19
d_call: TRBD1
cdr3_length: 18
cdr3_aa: CASSITGAFLDSNYGYTF
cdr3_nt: TGTGCCAGTAGTATAACAGGGGCCTTTCTTGATTCTAACTATGGCTACACCTTC

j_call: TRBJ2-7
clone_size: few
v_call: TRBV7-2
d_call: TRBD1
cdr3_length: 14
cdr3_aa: CASRGPDRVYEQYF
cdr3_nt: TGTGCCAGCCGAGGCCCGGACAGGGTCTACGAGCAGTACTTC

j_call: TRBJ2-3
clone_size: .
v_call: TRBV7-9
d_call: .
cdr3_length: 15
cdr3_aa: CASSLASVPTDTQYF
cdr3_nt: TGTGCCAGCAGCTTAGCATCGGTTCCCACAGATACGCAGTATTTT

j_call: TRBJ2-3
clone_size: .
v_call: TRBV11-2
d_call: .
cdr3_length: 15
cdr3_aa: CASSLGFSGTDTQYF
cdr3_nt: TGTGCCAGCAGCTTAGGTTTTAGCGGCACAGATACGCAGTATTTT

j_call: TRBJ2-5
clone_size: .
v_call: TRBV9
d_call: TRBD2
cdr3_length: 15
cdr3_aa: CASSESAGGRETQYF
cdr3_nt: TGTGCCAGCAGCGAATCAGCGGGGGGGCGAGAGACCCAGTACTTC

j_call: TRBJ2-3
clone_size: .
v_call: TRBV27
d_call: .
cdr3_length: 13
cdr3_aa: CAIRQGGTDTQYF
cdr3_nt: TGTGCCATCAGGCAGGGCGGAACAGATACGCAGTATTTT

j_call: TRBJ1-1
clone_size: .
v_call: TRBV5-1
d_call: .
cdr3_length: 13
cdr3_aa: CASSSTGNTEAFF
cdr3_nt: TGCGCCAGCAGCTCCACAGGAAACACTGAAGCTTTCTTT

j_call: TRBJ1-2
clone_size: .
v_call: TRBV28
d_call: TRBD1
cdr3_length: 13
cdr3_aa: CASSYMGQMGYTF
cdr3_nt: TGTGCCAGCAGTTACATGGGACAGATGGGCTACACCTTC

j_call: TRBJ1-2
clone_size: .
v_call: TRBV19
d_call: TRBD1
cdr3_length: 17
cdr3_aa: CASSISGTGAANYGYTF
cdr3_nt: TGTGCCAGTAGTATTTCCGGGACAGGGGCCGCTAACTATGGCTACACCTTC